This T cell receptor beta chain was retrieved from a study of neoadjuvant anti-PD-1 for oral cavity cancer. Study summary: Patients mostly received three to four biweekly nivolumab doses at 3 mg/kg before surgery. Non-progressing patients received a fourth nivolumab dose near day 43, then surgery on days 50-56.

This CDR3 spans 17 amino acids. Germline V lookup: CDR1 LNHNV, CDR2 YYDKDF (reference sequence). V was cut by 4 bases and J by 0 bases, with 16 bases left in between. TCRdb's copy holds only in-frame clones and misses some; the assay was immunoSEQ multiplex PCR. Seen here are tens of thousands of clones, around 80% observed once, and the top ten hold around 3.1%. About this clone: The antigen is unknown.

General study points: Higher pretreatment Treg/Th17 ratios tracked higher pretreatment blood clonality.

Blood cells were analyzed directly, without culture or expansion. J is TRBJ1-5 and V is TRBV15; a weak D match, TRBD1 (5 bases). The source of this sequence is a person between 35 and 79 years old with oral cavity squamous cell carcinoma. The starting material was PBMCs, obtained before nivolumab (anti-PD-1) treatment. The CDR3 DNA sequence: TGTGCCACCAGCATAAGTCCGGGACTCTTTAGCAATCAGCCCCAGCATTTT. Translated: CATSISPGLFSNQPQHF.